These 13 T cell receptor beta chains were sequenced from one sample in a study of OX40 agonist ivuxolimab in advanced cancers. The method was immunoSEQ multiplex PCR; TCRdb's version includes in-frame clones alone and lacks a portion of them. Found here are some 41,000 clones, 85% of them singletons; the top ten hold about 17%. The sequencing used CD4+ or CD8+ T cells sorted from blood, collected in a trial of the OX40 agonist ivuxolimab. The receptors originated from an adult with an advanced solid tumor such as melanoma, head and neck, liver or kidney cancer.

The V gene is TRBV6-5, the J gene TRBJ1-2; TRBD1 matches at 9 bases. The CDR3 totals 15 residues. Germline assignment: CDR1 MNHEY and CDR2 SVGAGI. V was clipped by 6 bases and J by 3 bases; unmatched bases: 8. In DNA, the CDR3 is TGTGCCAGCAGGGCCGGACAGGGGCCTTACTATGGCTACACCTTC. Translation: CASRAGQGPYYGYTF.

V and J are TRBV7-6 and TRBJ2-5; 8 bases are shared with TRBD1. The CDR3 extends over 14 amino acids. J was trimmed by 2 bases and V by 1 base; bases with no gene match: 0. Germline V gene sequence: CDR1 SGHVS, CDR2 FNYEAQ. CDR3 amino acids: CASSLGQGQETQYF. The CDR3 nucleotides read TGTGCCAGCAGCTTAGGACAGGGGCAAGAGACCCAGTACTTC.

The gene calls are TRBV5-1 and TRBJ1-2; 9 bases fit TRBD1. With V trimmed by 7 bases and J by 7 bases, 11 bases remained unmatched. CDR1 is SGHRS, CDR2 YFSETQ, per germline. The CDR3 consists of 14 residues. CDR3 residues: CASCFGTGFRGYTF. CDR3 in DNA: TGCGCCAGCTGTTTTGGGACAGGGTTTCGTGGCTACACCTTC. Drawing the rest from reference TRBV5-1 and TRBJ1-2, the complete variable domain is KAGVTQTPRYLIKTRGQQVTLSCSPISGHRSVSWYQQTPGQGLQFLFEYFSETQRNKGNFPGRFSGRQFSNSRSEMNVSTLELGDSALYLCASCFGTGFRGYTFGSGTRLTVV.

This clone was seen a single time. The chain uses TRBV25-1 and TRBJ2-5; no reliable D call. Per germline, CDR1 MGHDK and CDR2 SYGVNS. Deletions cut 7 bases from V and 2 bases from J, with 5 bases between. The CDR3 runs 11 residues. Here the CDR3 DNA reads TGTGCCAGCATAGGACAAGAGACCCAGTACTTC. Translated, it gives CASIGQETQYF.

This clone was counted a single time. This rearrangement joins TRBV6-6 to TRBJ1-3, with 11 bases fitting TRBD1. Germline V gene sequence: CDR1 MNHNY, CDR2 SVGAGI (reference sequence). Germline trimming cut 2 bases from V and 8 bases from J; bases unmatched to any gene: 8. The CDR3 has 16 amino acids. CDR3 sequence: CASSYVGTGGWDTIYF. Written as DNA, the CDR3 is TGTGCCAGCAGTTACGTCGGGACAGGGGGGTGGGACACCATATATTTT.

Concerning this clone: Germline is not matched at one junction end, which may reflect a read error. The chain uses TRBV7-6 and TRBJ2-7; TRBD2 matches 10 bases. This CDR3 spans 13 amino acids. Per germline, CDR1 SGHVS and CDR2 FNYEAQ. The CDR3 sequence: CASRLAGGDEQYF. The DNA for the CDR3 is TGTGCCAGCAGGTTAGCGGGGGGCGACGAGCAGTACTTC.

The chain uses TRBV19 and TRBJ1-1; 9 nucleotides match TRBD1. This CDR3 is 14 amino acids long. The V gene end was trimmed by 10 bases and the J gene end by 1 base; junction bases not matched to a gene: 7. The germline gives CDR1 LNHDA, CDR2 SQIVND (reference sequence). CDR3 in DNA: TGTGCCACTACCCCGGGACAGGGGAACACTGAAGCTTTCTTT. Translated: CATTPGQGNTEAFF.

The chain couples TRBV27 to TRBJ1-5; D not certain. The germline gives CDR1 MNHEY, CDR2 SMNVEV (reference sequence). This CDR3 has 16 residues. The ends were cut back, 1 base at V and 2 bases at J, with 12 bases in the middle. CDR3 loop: CASSLFVPSGNQPQHF. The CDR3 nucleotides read TGTGCCAGCAGTTTATTTGTCCCATCGGGCAATCAGCCCCAGCATTTT.

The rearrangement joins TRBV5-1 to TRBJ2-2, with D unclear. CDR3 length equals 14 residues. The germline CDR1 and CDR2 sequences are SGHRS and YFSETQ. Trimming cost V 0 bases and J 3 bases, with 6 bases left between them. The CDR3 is CASSLEQYTGELFF. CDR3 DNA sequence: TGCGCCAGCAGCTTGGAACAGTACACCGGGGAGCTGTTTTTT. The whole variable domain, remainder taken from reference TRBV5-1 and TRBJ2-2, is KAGVTQTPRYLIKTRGQQVTLSCSPISGHRSVSWYQQTPGQGLQFLFEYFSETQRNKGNFPGRFSGRQFSNSRSEMNVSTLELGDSALYLCASSLEQYTGELFFGEGSRLTVL.

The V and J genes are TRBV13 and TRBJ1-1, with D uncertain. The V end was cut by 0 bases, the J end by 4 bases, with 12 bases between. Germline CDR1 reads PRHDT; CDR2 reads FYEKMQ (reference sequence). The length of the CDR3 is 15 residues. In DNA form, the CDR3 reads TGTGCCAGCAGCTTAGGTAGCCAGTCTGTCACTGAAGCTTTCTTT. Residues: CASSLGSQSVTEAFF.

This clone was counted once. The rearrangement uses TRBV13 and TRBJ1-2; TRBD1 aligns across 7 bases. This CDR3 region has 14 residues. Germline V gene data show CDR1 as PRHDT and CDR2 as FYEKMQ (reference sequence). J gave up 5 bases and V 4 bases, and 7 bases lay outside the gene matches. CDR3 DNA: TGTGCCAGCAGCTCGACAGGGAATAGGTATGGCTACACCTTC. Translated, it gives CASSSTGNRYGYTF.

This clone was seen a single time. Here the CDR3 DNA reads TGTGCCAGCAGTCCGGGACAGCAAGAGACCCAGTACTTC. Its protein product is CASSPGQQETQYF. The chain has TRBV6-5 and TRBJ2-5; 7 bases are a match to TRBD1. Per the germline V gene, CDR1 is MNHEY and CDR2 is SVGAGI. The CDR3 extends over 13 amino acids. V lost 5 bases to trimming and J lost 2 bases; unmatched junction nucleotides: 2.

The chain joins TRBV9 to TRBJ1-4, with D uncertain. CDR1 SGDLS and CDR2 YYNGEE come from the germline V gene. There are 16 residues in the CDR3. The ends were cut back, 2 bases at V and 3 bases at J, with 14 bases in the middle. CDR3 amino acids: CASSVEGHAPNEKLFF. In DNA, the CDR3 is TGTGCCAGCAGCGTGGAGGGCCATGCCCCTAATGAAAAACTGTTTTTT.